In this sample, the clone carrying this T cell receptor beta chain turned up a few times. What it recognizes is unknown. This sample is part of a study of beta chain features in type 1 diabetes. Notes on the study in general: In every one of the four CD4+ subsets, TCRB CDR3s were moderately but significantly shorter in Type 1 diabetes patients.

The study reverse transcribed the entire isolated RNA, so it sequenced expressed TCRB transcripts. The repertoire was sequenced with immunoSEQ multiplex PCR; TCRdb's copy has only in-frame clones and lacks some. The repertoire has about 250,000 clones, 11% of them found once; the top ten carry around 0.017%. This receptor was identified in a man in his thirties or forties with type 1 diabetes. Material for sequencing was naive CD4+ T cells from blood.

CDR3 sequence (DNA): TGTGCCAGCAGTTACTCCCCGGGGGGCCCCGTTAATGAGCAGTTCTTC. Residues: CASSYSPGGPVNEQFF. The chain links TRBV6-5 to TRBJ2-1, with D possibly being TRBD2 (7 bases). This CDR3 is built from 16 residues. V was trimmed by 0 bases and J by 7 bases, leaving 16 bases between them. The V gene's germline CDR1 is MNHEY and CDR2 SVGAGI.